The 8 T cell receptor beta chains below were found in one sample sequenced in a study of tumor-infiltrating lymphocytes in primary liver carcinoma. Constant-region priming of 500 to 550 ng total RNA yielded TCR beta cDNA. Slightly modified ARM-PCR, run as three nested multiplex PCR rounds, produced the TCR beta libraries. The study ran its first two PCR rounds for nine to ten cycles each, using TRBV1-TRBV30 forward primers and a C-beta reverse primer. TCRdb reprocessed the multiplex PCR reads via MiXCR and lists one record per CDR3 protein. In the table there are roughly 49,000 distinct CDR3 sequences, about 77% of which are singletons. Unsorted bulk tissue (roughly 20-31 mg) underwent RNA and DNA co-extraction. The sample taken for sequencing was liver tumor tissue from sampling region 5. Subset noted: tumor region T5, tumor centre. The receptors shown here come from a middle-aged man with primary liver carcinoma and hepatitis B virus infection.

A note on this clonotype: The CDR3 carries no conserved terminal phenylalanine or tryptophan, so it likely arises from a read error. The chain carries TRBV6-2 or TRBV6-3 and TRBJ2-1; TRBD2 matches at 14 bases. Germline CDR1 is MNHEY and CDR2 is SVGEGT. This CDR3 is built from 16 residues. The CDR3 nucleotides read TGTACCAGCAGACCCAGGACTAGCGGGAGGACCAATGAGCAGTTCTTA. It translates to CTSRPRTSGRTNEQFL.

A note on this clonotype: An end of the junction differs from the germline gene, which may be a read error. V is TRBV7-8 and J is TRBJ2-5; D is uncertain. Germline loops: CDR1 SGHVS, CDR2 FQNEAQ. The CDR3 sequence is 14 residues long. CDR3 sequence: CAGSLYPKGETQYF. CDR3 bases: TGTGCCGGCAGCTTATACCCCAAAGGCGAGACCCAGTACTTC.

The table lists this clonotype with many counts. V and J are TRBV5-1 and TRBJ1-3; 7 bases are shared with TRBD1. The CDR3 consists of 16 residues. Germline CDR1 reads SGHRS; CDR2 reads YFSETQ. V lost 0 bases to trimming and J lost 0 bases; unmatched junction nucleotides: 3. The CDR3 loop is CASSLDSGGSGNTIYF. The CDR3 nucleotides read TGCGCCAGCAGCTTGGACTCAGGGGGCTCTGGAAACACCATATATTTT.

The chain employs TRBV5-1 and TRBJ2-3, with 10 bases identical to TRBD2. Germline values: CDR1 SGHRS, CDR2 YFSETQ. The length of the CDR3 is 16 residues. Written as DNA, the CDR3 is TGCGTCATCAGGGAGTCTAGCGGGAGTTCCACAGATACGCAGTATTTT. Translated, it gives CVIRESSGSSTDTQYF. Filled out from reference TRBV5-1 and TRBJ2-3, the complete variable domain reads KAGVTQTPRYLIKTRGQQVTLSCSPISGHRSVSWYQQTPGQGLQFLFEYFSETQRNKGNFPGRFSGRQFSNSRSEMNVSTLELGDSALYLCVIRESSGSSTDTQYFGPGTRLTVL.

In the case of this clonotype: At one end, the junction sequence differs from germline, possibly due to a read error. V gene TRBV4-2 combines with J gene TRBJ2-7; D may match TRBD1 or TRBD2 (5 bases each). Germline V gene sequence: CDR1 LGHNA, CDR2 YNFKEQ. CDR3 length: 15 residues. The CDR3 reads CASSQDKGSGYRQYF. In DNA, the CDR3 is TGTGCCAGCAGTCAAGATAAGGGGAGCGGCTACAGGCAGTACTTC.

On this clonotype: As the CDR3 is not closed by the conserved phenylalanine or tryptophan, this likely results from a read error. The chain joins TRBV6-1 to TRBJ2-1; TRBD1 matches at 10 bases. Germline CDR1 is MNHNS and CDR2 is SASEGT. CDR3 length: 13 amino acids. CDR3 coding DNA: TGTGACAGCAGTGAAGGGACAGGGGATGTGCAGTTCCTC. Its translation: CDSSEGTGDVQFL.

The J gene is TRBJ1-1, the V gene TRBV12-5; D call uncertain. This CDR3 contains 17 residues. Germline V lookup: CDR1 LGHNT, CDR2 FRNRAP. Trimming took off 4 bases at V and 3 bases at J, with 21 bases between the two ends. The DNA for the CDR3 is TGTGCTAGTGGTTCGCCTAAAAACCGAGACAAAGACACTGAAGCTTTCTTT. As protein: CASGSPKNRDKDTEAFF.

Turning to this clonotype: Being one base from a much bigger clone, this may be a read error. Here the CDR3 reads CATSQRAYADTQYF. DNA for the CDR3: TGTGCCACCAGCCAGAGAGCTTATGCAGATACGCAGTATTTT. The chain recombines TRBV15 with TRBJ2-3, with D hard to call. V was cut by 5 bases and J by 4 bases, with 13 bases left in between. Germline lookup yields CDR1 LNHNV and CDR2 YYDKDF (reference sequence). The CDR3 contains 14 residues.